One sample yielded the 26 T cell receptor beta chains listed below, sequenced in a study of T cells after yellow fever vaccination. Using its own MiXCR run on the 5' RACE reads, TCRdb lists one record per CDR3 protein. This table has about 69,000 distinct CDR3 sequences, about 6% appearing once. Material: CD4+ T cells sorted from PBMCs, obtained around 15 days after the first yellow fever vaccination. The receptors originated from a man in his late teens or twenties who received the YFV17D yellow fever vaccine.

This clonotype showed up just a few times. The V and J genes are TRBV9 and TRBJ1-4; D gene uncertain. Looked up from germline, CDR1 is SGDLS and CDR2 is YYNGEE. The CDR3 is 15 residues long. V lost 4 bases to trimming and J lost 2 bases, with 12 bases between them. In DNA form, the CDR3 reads TGTGCCAGCAGCCCTTATTGGGGTACTAATGAAAAACTGTTTTTT. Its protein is CASSPYWGTNEKLFF.

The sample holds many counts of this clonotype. In DNA form, the CDR3 reads TGTGCCAGCAGCCAAGATCCGTCCGGGGAACCCTACGAGCAGTACTTC. Encoded protein: CASSQDPSGEPYEQYF. The chain couples TRBV4-2 to TRBJ2-7; maybe TRBD2 (5 bases). Germline V gene lookup returns CDR1 LGHNA and CDR2 YNFKEQ. V was cut by 0 bases and J by 2 bases, with 14 bases left in between. The CDR3 spans 16 residues.

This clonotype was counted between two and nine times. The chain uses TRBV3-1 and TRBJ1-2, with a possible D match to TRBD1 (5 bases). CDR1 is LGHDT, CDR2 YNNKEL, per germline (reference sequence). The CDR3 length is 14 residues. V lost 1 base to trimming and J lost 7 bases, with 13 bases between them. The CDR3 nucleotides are TGTGCCAGCAGCCAAGCTTGGGGGTCCCTTGGCTACACCTTC. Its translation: CASSQAWGSLGYTF. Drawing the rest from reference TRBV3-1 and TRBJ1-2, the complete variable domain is DTAVSQTPKYLVTQMGNDKSIKCEQNLGHDTMYWYKQDSKKFLKIMFSYNNKELIINETVPNRFSPKSPDKAHLNLHINSLELGDSAVYFCASSQAWGSLGYTFGSGTRLTVV.

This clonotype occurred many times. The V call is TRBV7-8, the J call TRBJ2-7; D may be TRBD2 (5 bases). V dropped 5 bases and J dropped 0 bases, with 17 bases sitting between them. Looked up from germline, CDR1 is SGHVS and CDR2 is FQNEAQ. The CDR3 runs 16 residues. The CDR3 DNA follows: TGTGCCAGCAGCCTCAAACCCGGACTTGACTCCTACGAGCAGTACTTC. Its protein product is CASSLKPGLDSYEQYF. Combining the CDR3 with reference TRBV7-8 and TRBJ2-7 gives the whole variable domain GAGVSQSPRYKVAKRGQDVALRCDPISGHVSLFWYQQALGQGPEFLTYFQNEAQLDKSGLPSDRFFAERPEGSVSTLKIQRTQQEDSAVYLCASSLKPGLDSYEQYFGPGTRLTVT.

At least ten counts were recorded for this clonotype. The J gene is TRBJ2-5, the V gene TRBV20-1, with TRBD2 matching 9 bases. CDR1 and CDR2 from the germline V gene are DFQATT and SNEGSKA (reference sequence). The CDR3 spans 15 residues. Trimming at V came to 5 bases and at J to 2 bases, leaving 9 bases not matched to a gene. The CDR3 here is CSAYPPSGGQETQYF. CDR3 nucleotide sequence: TGCAGTGCTTACCCGCCAAGCGGGGGGCAAGAGACCCAGTACTTC.

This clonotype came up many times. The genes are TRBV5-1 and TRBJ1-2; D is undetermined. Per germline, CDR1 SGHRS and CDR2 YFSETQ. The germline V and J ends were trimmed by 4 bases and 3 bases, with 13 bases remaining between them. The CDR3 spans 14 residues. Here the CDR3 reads CASSLEGGDYGYTF. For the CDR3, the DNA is TGCGCCAGCAGCCTGGAAGGTGGGGACTATGGCTACACCTTC.

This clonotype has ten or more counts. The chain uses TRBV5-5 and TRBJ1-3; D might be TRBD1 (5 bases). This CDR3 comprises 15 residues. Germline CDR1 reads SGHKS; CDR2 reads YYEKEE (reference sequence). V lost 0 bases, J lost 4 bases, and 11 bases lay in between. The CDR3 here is CASSLGHGHGNTIYF. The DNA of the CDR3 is TGTGCCAGCAGCTTGGGCCACGGACACGGAAACACCATATATTTT.

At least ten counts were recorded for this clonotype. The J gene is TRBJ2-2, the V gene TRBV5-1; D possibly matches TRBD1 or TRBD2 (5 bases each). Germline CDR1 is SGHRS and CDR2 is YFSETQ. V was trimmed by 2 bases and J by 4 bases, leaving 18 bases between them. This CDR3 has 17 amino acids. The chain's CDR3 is CASSLETGPMGTGELFF. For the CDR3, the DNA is TGCGCCAGCAGCTTAGAGACGGGGCCTATGGGCACCGGGGAGCTGTTTTTT.

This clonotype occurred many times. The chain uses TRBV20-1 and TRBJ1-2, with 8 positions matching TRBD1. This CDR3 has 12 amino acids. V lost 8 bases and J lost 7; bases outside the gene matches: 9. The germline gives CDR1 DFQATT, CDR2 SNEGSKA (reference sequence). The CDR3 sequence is CSLARGLVGYTF. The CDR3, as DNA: TGCAGTTTGGCCAGGGGGCTTGTTGGCTACACCTTC.

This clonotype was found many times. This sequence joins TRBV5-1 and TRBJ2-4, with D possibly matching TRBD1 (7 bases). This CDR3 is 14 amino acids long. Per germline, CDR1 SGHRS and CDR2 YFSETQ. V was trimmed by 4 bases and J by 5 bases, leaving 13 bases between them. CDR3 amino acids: CASSGGTAENIQYF. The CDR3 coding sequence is TGCGCCAGCAGCGGCGGGACAGCAGAAAACATTCAGTACTTC.

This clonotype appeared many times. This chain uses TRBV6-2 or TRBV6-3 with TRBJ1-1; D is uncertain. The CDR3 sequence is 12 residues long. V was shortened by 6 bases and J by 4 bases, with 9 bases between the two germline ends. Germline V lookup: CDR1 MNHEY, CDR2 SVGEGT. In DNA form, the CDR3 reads TGTGCCAGCAGCGAGGTGTCCACTGAAGCTTTCTTT. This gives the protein CASSEVSTEAFF.

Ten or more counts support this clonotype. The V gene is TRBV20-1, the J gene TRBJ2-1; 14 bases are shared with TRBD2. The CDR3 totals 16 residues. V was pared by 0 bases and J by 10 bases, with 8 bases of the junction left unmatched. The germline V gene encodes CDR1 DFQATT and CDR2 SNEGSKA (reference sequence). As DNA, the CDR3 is TGCAGTGCTAGAGACCCGGGACTAGCGGGGGTGGGGGAGCAGTTCTTC. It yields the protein CSARDPGLAGVGEQFF.

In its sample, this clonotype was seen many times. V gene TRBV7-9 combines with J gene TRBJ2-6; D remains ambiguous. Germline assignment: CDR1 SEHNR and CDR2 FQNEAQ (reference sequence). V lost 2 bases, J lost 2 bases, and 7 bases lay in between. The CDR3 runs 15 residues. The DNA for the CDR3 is TGTGCCAGCAGCTTAAACAGAGCTGGGGCCAACGTCCTGACTTTC. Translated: CASSLNRAGANVLTF. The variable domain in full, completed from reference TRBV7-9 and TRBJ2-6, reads DTGVSQNPRHKITKRGQNVTFRCDPISEHNRLYWYRQTLGQGPEFLTYFQNEAQLEKSRLLSDRFSAERPKGSFSTLEIQRTEQGDSAMYLCASSLNRAGANVLTFGAGSRLTVL.

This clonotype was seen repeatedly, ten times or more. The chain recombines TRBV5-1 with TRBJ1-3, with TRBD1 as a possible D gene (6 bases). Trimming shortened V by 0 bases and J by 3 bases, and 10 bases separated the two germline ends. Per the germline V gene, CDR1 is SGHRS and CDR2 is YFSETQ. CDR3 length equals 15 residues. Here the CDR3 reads CASSLEWGLGNTIYF. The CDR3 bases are TGCGCCAGCAGCTTGGAGTGGGGGCTTGGAAACACCATATATTTT.

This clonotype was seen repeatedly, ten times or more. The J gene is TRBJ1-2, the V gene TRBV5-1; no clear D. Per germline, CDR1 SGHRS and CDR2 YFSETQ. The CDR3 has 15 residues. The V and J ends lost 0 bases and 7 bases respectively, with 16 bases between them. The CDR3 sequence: CASSLGGRPRVGYTF. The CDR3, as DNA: TGCGCCAGCAGCTTGGGGGGTCGCCCGCGGGTTGGCTACACCTTC.

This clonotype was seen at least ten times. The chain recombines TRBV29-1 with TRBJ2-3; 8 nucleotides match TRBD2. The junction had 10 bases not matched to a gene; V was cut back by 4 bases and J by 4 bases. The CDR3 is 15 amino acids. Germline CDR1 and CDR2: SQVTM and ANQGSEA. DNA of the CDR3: TGCAGCGTTGGTGGGGCTAGCGGGTTCTCAGATACGCAGTATTTT. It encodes CSVGGASGFSDTQYF.

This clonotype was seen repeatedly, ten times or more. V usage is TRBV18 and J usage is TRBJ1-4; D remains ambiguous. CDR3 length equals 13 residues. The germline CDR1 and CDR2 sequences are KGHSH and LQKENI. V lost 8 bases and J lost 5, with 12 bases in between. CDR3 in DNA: TGTGCCAGCCTAATGGCCAGGAATGAAAAACTGTTTTTT. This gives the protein CASLMARNEKLFF.

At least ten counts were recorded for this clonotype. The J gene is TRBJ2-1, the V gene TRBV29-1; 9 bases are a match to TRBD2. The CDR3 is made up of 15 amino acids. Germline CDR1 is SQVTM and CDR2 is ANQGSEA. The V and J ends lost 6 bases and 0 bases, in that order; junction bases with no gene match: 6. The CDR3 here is CSVGRGGSSYNEQFF. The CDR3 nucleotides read TGCAGCGTGGGGCGGGGGGGAAGCTCCTACAATGAGCAGTTCTTC.

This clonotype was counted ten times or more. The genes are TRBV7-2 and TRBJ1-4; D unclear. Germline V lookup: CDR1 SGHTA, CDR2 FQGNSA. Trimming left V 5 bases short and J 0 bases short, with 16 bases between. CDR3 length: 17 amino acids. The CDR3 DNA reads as TGTGCCAGCAGCCCCGGCGGAGGGCGTGCAACTAATGAAAAACTGTTTTTT. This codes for CASSPGGGRATNEKLFF.

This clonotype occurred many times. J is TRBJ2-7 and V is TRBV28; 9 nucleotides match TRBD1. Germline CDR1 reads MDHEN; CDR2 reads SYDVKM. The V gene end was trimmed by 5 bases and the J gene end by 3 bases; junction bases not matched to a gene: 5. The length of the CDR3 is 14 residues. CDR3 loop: CASSLTGGIYEQYV. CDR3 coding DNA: TGTGCCAGCAGTCTGACAGGGGGGATCTACGAGCAGTACGTC.

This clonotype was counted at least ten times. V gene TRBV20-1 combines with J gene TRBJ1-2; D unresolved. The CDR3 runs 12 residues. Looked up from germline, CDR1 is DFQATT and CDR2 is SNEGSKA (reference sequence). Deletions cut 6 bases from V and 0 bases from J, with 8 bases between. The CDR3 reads CSARTANYGYTF. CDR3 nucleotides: TGCAGTGCCAGAACAGCTAACTATGGCTACACCTTC.

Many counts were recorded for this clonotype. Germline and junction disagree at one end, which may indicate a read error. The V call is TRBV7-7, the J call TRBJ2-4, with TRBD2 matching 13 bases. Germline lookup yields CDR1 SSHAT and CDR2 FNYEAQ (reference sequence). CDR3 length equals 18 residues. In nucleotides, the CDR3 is TGTGCTAGCAGGTCCACTAGCGGGGGGGCCTGGACCAAAAACATTCAGTACTTC. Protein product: CASRSTSGGAWTKNIQYF.

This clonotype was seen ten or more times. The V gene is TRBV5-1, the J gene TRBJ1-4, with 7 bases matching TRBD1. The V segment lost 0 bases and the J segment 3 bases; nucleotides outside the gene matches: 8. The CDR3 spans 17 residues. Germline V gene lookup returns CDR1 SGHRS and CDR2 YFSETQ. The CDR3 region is CASSLGRGGMANEKLFF. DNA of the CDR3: TGCGCCAGCAGCTTGGGGCGAGGGGGCATGGCTAATGAAAAACTGTTTTTT.

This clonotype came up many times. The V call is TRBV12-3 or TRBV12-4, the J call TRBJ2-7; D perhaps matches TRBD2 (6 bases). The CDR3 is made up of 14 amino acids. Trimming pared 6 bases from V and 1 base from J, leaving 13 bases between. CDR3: CASRRTGVSYEQYF. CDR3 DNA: TGTGCCAGCAGGAGAACGGGGGTTTCCTACGAGCAGTACTTC.

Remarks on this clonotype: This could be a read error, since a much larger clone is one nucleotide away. The CDR3 DNA follows: TGTGCCAGCAGCCAAGATCAGGAGTGGAAGTATGGCTACACCTTC. Translation gives CASSQDQEWKYGYTF. This chain joins TRBV14 and TRBJ1-2, with D uncertain. V was cut by 0 bases and J by 5 bases, with 13 bases left in between. The CDR3 has 15 amino acids. Germline CDR1 is SGHDN and CDR2 is FVKESK.

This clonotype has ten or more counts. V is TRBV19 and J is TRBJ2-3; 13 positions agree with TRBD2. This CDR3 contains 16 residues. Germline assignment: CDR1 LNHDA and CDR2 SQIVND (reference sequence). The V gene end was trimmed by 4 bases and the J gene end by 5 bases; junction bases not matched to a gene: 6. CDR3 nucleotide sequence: TGTGCCAGTAGTACCACTAGCGGGGGGGCTCAAGATACGCAGTATTTT. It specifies CASSTTSGGAQDTQYF.